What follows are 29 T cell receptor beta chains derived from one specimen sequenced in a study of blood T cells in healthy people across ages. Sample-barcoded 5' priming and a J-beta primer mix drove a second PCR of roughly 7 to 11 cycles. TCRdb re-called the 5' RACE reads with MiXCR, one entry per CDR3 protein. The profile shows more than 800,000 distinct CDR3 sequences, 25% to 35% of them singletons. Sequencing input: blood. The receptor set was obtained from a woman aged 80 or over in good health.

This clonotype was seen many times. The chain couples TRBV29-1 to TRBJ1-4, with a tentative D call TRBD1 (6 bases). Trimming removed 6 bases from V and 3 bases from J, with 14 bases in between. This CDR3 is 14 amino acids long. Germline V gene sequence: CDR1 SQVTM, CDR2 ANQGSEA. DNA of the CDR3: TGCAGCGTAGGAAGGGAGGGGGCTAATGAAAAACTGTTTTTT. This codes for CSVGREGANEKLFF.

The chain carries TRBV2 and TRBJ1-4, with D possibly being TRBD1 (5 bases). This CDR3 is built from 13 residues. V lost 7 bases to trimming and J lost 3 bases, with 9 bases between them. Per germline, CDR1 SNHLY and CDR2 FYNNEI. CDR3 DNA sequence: TGTGCCAGCATGACAGTTGCTAATGAAAAACTGTTTTTT. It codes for CASMTVANEKLFF.

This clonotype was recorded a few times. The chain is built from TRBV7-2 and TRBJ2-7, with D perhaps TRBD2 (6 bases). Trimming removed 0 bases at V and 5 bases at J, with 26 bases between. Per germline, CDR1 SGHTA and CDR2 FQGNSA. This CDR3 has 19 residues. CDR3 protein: CASSLAQRGGKPTSNEQYF. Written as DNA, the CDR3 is TGTGCCAGCAGCTTAGCCCAACGGGGCGGGAAACCTACGAGCAACGAGCAGTACTTC.

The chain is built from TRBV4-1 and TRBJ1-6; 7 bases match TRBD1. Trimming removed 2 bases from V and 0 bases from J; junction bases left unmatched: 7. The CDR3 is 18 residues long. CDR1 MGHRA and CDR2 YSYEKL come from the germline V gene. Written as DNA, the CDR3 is TGCGCCAGCAGCCAACAAAGACAGGGACTCTCCTATAATTCACCCCTCCACTTT. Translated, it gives CASSQQRQGLSYNSPLHF.

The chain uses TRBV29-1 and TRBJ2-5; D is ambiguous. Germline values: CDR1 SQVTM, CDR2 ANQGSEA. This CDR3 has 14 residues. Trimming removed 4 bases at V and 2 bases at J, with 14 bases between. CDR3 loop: CSVASRIRQETQYF. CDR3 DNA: TGCAGCGTTGCGTCCAGGATTAGACAAGAGACCCAGTACTTC.

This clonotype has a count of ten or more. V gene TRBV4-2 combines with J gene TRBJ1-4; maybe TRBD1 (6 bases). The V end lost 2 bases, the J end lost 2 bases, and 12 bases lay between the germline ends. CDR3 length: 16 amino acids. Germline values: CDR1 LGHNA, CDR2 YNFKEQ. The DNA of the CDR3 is TGTGCCAGCAGCCAAAACGGGGGGGGCACTAATGAAAAACTGTTTTTT. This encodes CASSQNGGGTNEKLFF.

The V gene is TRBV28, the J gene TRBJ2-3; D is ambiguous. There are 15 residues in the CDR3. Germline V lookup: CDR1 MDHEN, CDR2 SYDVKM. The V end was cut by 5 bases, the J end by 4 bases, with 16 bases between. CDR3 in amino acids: CASSPSLGVPDTQYF. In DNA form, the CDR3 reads TGTGCCAGCAGTCCATCGTTGGGCGTACCAGATACGCAGTATTTT.

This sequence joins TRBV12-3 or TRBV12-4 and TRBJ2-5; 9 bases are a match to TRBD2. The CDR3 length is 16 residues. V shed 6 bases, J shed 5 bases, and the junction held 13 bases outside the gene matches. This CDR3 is CASRGGLAGAGETQYF. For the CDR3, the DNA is TGTGCCAGCAGGGGGGGCTTAGCGGGGGCGGGGGAGACCCAGTACTTC.

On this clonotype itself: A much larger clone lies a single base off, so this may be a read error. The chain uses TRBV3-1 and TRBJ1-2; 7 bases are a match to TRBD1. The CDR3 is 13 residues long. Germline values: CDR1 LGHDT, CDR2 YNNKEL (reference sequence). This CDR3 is CASSQGTVYGFTF. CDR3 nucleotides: TGTGCCAGCAGCCAGGGGACAGTTTATGGCTTCACCTTC.

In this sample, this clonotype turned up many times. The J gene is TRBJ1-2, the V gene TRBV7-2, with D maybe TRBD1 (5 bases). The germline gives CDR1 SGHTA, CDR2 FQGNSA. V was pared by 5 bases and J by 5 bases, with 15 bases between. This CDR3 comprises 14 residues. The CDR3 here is CASSRGTLGYGYTF. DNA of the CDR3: TGTGCCAGCAGCCGAGGGACCCTTGGATATGGCTACACCTTC.

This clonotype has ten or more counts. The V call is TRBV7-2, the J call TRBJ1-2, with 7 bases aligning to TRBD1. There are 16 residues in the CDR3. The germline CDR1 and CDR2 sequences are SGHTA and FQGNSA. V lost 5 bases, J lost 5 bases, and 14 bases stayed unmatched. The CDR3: CASSPPVRGQSYGYTF. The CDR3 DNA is TGTGCCAGCAGCCCCCCAGTGAGGGGACAGTCTTATGGCTACACCTTC.

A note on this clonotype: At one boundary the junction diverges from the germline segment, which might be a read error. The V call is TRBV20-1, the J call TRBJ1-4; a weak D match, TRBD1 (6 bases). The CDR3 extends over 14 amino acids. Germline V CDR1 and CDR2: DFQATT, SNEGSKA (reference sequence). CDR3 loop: CSASGIGGHEKRFF. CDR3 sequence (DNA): TGCAGTGCTAGCGGGATAGGGGGTCACGAAAAACGGTTTTTT.

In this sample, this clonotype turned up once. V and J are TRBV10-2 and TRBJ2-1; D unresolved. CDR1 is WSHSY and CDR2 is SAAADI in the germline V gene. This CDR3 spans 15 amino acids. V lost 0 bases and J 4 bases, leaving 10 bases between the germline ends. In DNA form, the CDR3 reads TGCGCCAGCAGTGAGTCTCAGAGATTGTACAATGAGCAGTTCTTC. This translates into CASSESQRLYNEQFF.

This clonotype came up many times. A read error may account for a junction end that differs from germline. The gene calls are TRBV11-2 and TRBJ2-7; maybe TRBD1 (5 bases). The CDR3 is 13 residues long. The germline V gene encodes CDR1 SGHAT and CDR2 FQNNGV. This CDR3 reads CASSIERQYEQYF. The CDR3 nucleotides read TGTGCCAGCAGCATAGAGAGACAGTACGAGCAGTACTTC.

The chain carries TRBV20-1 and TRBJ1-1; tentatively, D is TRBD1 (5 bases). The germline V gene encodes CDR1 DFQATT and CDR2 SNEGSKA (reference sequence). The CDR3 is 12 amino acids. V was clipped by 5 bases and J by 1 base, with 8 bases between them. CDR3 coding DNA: TGCAGTGCTGTGCAGGGGAACACTGAAGCTTTCTTT. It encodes CSAVQGNTEAFF.

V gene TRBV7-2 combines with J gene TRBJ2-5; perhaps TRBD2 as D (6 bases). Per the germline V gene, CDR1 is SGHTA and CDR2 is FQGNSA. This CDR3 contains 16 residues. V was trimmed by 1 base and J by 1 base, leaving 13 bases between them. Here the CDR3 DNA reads TGTGCCAGCAGCTTAGGAAGCGGGCGGACCCAAGAGACCCAGTACTTC. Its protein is CASSLGSGRTQETQYF.

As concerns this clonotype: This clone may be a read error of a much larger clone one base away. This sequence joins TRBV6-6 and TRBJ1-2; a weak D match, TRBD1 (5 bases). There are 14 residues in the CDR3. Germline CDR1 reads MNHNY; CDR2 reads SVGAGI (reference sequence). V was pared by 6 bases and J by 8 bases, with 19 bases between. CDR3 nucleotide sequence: TGTGCCAGCAGCCAAGACAGCTACCGAGGGGGCTACACCTTC. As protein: CASSQDSYRGGYTF.

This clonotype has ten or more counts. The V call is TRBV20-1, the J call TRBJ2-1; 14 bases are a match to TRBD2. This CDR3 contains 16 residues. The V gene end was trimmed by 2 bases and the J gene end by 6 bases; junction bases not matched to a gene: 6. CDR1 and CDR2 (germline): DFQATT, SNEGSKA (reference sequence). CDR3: CSARLWTSGGFNEQFF. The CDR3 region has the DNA TGCAGTGCTAGACTGTGGACTAGCGGGGGGTTCAATGAGCAGTTCTTC.

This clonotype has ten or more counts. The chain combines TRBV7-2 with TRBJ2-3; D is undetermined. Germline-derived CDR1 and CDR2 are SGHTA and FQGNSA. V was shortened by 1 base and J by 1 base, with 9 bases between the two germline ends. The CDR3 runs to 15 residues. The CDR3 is CASSLGPPGTDTQYF. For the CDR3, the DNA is TGTGCCAGCAGCTTAGGGCCTCCCGGCACAGATACGCAGTATTTT. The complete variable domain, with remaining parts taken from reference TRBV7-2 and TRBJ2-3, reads GAGVSQSPSNKVTEKGKDVELRCDPISGHTALYWYRQSLGQGLEFLIYFQGNSAPDKSGLPSDRFSAERTGGSVSTLTIQRTQQEDSAVYLCASSLGPPGTDTQYFGPGTRLTVL.

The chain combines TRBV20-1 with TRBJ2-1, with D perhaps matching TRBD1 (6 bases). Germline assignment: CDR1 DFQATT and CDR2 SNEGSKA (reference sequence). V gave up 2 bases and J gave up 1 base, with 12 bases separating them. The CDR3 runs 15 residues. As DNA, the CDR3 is TGCAGTGCTAGACCCACAGGGTTTTCCTACAATGAGCAGTTCTTC. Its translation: CSARPTGFSYNEQFF.

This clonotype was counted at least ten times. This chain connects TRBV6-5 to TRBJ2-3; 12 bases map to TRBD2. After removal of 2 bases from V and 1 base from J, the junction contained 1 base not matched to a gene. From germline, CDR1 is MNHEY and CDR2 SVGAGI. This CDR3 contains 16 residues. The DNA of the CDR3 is TGTGCCAGCAGTTACCGGACTAGCGGGGGCACAGATACGCAGTATTTT. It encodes CASSYRTSGGTDTQYF.

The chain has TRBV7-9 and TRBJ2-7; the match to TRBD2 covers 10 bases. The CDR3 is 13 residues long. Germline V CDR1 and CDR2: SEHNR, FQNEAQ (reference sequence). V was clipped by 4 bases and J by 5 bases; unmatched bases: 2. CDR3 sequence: CASSSGLADEQYF. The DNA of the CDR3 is TGTGCCAGCAGCTCAGGACTAGCGGACGAGCAGTACTTC.

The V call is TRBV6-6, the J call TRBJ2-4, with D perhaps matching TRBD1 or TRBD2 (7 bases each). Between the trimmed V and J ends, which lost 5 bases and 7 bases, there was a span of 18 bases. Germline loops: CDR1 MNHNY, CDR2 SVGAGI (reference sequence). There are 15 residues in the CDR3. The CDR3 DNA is TGTGCCAGCAGTAGCGGGACAGTACAGGGTAACATTCAGTACTTC. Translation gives CASSSGTVQGNIQYF.

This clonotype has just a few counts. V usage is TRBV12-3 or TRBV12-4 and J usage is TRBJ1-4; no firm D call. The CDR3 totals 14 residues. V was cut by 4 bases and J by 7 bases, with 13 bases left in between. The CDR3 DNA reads TGTGCCAGCAGTTCCGCGGTGTTTTTTGAAAAACTGTTTTTT. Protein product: CASSSAVFFEKLFF.

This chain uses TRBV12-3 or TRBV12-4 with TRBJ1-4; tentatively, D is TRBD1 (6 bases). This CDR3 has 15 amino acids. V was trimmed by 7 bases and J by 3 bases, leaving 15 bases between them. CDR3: CASTHRVRANEKLFF. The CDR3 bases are TGTGCCAGCACCCACAGGGTCCGAGCTAATGAAAAACTGTTTTTT.

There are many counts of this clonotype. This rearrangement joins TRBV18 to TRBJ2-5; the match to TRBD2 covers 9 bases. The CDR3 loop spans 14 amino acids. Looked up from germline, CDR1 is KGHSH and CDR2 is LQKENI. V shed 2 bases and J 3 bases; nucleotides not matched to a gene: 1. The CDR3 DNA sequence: TGTGCCAGCTCACCATCTAGCGGGGAAGAGACCCAGTACTTC. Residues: CASSPSSGEETQYF.

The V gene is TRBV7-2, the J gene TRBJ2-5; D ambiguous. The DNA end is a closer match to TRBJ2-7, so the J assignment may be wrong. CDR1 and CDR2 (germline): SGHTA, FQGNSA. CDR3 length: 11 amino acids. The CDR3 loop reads CASSFMREQYF. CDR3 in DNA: TGTGCCAGCAGCTTCATGCGCGAGCAGTACTTC.

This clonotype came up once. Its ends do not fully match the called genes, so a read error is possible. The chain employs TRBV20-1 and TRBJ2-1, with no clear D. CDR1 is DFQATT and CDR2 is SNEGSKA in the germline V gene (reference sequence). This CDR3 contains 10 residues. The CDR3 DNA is TGCGGTGCCCAAATAGGGGAGCAGTTCTTC. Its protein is CGAQIGEQFF.

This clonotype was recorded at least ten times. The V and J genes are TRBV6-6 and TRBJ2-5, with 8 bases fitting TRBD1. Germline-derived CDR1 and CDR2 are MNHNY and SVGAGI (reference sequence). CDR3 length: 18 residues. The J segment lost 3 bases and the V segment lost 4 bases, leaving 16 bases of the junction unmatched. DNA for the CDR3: TGTGCCAGCAGTTCCCGACAGGGGATAAGGGGGGCCAAAGAGACCCAGTACTTC. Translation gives CASSSRQGIRGAKETQYF.